This T cell receptor (beta chain) emerged from a study of blood T cell repertoires in COVID-19. Using immunoSEQ multiplex PCR, the repertoire was profiled, and TCRdb retains in-frame clones only, with some absent. The sample has over 100,000 clones, approximately 86% seen once. Looked up from germline, CDR1 is MDHEN and CDR2 is SYDVKM. This CDR3 has 16 residues. V lost 4 bases and J lost 4; bases outside the gene matches: 9. The V call is TRBV28, the J call TRBJ1-5; 8 bases map to TRBD1. The sequencing sample was made of peripheral blood. This TCR came from a woman in her 70s with COVID-19, enrolled during active disease. CDR3 sequence reads: CASSSMTGDANQPQHF. The CDR3 DNA follows: TGTGCCAGCAGTTCTATGACAGGGGATGCAAATCAGCCCCAGCATTTT.